This entry lists 23 T cell receptor beta chains sequenced from one sample in a study of blood T cell repertoires in COVID-19. Produced via immunoSEQ multiplex PCR; TCRdb's table is partial and in-frame only. The sample has more than 60,000 clones; under 95% are singletons. Material for sequencing was peripheral blood. These receptor sequences come from a woman older than 75 with active or convalescent COVID-19.

The genes are TRBV11-2 and TRBJ2-3, with 11 positions matching TRBD2. Trimming at V came to 4 bases and at J to 5 bases, leaving 8 bases not matched to a gene. Germline V lookup: CDR1 SGHAT, CDR2 FQNNGV. CDR3 size: 16 residues. CDR3 nucleotides: TGTGCCAGCAGCTATTCTAGCGGGGGGTTGGTAGATACGCAGTATTTT. Its protein product is CASSYSSGGLVDTQYF.

The chain employs TRBV6-5 and TRBJ2-5, with D maybe TRBD1 (6 bases). Trimming pared 6 bases from V and 2 bases from J, leaving 16 bases between. CDR1 MNHEY and CDR2 SVGAGI come from the germline V gene. This CDR3 is 15 amino acids long. The DNA of the CDR3 is TGTGCCAGCAGCCAACCCGACAGGTTTCAAGAGACCCAGTACTTC. Translated, it gives CASSQPDRFQETQYF.

The V and J genes are TRBV2 and TRBJ1-5; 11 bases line up with TRBD1. This CDR3 spans 15 amino acids. Germline V gene lookup returns CDR1 SNHLY and CDR2 FYNNEI. V dropped 6 bases and J dropped 3; count of bases not matched to a gene: 4. CDR3 loop: CASRGQGVNNQPQHF. The CDR3 DNA is TGTGCCAGCAGGGGACAGGGGGTTAACAATCAGCCCCAGCATTTT.

The CDR3 nucleotides are TGCGCCAGCAGCCAAAGTGAGGGCAATGAGCAGTTCTTC. Residues: CASSQSEGNEQFF. The gene calls are TRBV4-3 and TRBJ2-1; D is perhaps TRBD2 (5 bases). The CDR3 length is 13 residues. Trimming shortened V by 2 bases and J by 6 bases, and 8 bases separated the two germline ends. Per the germline V gene, CDR1 is LGHNA and CDR2 is YSLEER.

The chain is built from TRBV7-2 and TRBJ2-7, with a possible D match to TRBD2 (5 bases). From germline, CDR1 is SGHTA and CDR2 FQGNSA. V was clipped by 5 bases and J by 4 bases, with 12 bases between them. This CDR3 is 13 amino acids long. In DNA, the CDR3 is TGTGCCAGCAGCCAAGGACTGTTATACGAGCAGTACTTC. Its translation: CASSQGLLYEQYF.

The gene calls are TRBV28 and TRBJ2-7; 9 bases align to TRBD1. The V and J ends lost 2 bases and 5 bases, in that order; junction bases with no gene match: 4. Germline V gives CDR1 MDHEN, CDR2 SYDVKM. The CDR3 loop spans 14 amino acids. The CDR3 sequence is CASSLGTGWDEQYF. CDR3 coding DNA: TGTGCCAGCAGTTTAGGGACAGGGTGGGACGAGCAGTACTTC. The whole variable domain, remainder taken from reference TRBV28 and TRBJ2-7, is DVKVTQSSRYLVKRTGEKVFLECVQDMDHENMFWYRQDPGLGLRLIYFSYDVKMKEKGDIPEGYSVSREKKERFSLILESASTNQTSMYLCASSLGTGWDEQYFGPGTRLTVT.

This clone was recorded only once. V usage is TRBV4-3 and J usage is TRBJ2-5, with 11 bases that match TRBD2. Unmatched junction bases numbered 17, after V lost 3 bases and J lost 5 bases. The V gene's germline CDR1 is LGHNA and CDR2 YSLEER. This CDR3 contains 19 residues. CDR3 nucleotides: TGCGCCAGCAGCCAGGTCCCCGGGACTAGCGGTCGGACGAGGGAGACCCAGTACTTC. Encoded protein: CASSQVPGTSGRTRETQYF.

Points on this clone: The junction departs from germline at one end; a sequencing error may be responsible. V is TRBV5-4 and J is TRBJ1-1; D may be TRBD1 (5 bases). Germline assignment: CDR1 SGHNT and CDR2 YYREEE (reference sequence). The CDR3 spans 12 residues. CDR3 region: CASSLLDTEAFF. In nucleotides, the CDR3 is TGTGCCAGCAGCTTGTTGGACACGGAAGCTTTCTTT.

V is TRBV11-2 and J is TRBJ2-1; D call uncertain. This CDR3 spans 11 amino acids. Germline CDR1 SGHAT, CDR2 FQNNGV. V lost 4 bases, J lost 8 bases, and 6 bases lay in between. CDR3 sequence: CASSSSHEQFF. The CDR3, as DNA: TGTGCCAGCAGCTCTAGTCATGAGCAGTTCTTC.

The rearrangement joins TRBV2 to TRBJ1-2; no firm D call. V was pared by 3 bases and J by 8 bases, with 10 bases between. Germline CDR1 and CDR2: SNHLY and FYNNEI. CDR3 length: 12 residues. CDR3 region: CASSDQSWGYTF. For the CDR3, the DNA is TGTGCCAGCAGTGATCAGTCATGGGGCTACACCTTC.

The chain joins TRBV24-1 to TRBJ2-5; 8 bases are a match to TRBD1. Germline-derived CDR1 and CDR2 are KGHDR and SFDVKD. V dropped 2 bases and J dropped 5; count of bases not matched to a gene: 12. CDR3 size: 17 residues. The CDR3 coding sequence is TGTGCCACCAGTGATTCACACCGGGACAGGAGAGGGGAGACCCAGTACTTC. Amino acid sequence: CATSDSHRDRRGETQYF.

The chain carries TRBV6-2 or TRBV6-3 and TRBJ1-1; no definite D call. CDR3 size: 14 residues. The germline V gene encodes CDR1 MNHEY and CDR2 SVGEGT. The V end was cut by 0 bases, the J end by 4 bases, with 9 bases between. This CDR3 reads CASSYSARPTEAFF. The CDR3 DNA follows: TGTGCCAGCAGTTACTCCGCCAGGCCCACTGAAGCTTTCTTT.

V and J are TRBV28 and TRBJ1-4, with unresolved D. The CDR3 is made up of 11 amino acids. Germline V lookup: CDR1 MDHEN, CDR2 SYDVKM. V was trimmed by 8 bases and J by 5 bases, leaving 6 bases between them. In DNA, the CDR3 is TGTGCCAGCGGCTGGAATGAAAAACTGTTTTTT. This gives the protein CASGWNEKLFF.

This clone was detected only once. V is TRBV27 and J is TRBJ1-6; 9 bases are shared with TRBD1. J lost 10 bases, V lost 7 bases, and 11 bases had no gene match. The CDR3 consists of 15 residues. Germline CDR1 reads MNHEY; CDR2 reads SMNVEV (reference sequence). Here the CDR3 DNA reads TGTGCCAGCAAAACCCAGGGACAGGGTCCCTCACCCCTCCACTTT. Protein product: CASKTQGQGPSPLHF.

This clone has more than one count but fewer than ten. V usage is TRBV27 and J usage is TRBJ1-2, with 8 bases fitting TRBD1. The CDR3 contains 14 residues. Unmatched junction bases numbered 11, after V lost 11 bases and J lost 3 bases. From germline, CDR1 is MNHEY and CDR2 SMNVEV (reference sequence). The CDR3 DNA reads TGTGCCGGAACCCGGGACAGGACGGACTATGGCTACACCTTC. Translation: CAGTRDRTDYGYTF.

The V call is TRBV6-2 or TRBV6-3, the J call TRBJ1-3; D gene ambiguous. Looked up from germline, CDR1 is MNHEY and CDR2 is SVGEGT. Deletions cut 5 bases from V and 0 bases from J, with 8 bases between. The CDR3 is 14 amino acids. The CDR3 DNA reads as TGTGCCAGCAGTCGAGGACTCTCTGGAAACACCATATATTTT. Protein: CASSRGLSGNTIYF.

This clone was observed once. The CDR3 reads CASSLALGQGVRGYTF. As DNA, the CDR3 is TGTGCCAGCAGCTTGGCCCTTGGACAGGGGGTCCGGGGCTACACCTTC. This chain links TRBV5-4 with TRBJ1-2; 10 nucleotides line up with TRBD1. The CDR3 is 16 residues long. After removal of 0 bases from V and 8 bases from J, the junction contained 10 bases not matched to a gene. Germline CDR1 and CDR2: SGHNT and YYREEE (reference sequence). The full variable domain, rest sourced from reference TRBV5-4 and TRBJ1-2, is ETGVTQSPTHLIKTRGQQVTLRCSSQSGHNTVSWYQQALGQGPQFIFQYYREEENGRGNFPPRFSGLQFPNYSSELNVNALELDDSALYLCASSLALGQGVRGYTFGSGTRLTVV.

The rearrangement joins TRBV5-4 to TRBJ2-2, with D possibly TRBD1 on 5 matching bases. V was shortened by 4 bases and J by 6 bases, with 16 bases between the two germline ends. Looked up from germline, CDR1 is SGHNT and CDR2 is YYREEE (reference sequence). CDR3 size: 15 residues. CDR3 coding DNA: TGTGCCAGCAGCCTTGCAGGGCTTTGGTCCGGGGAGCTGTTTTTT. Its protein product is CASSLAGLWSGELFF.

The chain employs TRBV7-2 and TRBJ1-4; D is ambiguous. Deletions cut 4 bases from V and 4 bases from J, with 7 bases between. Germline CDR1 SGHTA, CDR2 FQGNSA. The CDR3 runs to 13 residues. CDR3 sequence reads: CASSSRGNEKLFF. For the CDR3, the DNA is TGTGCCAGCAGCTCCCGGGGTAATGAAAAACTGTTTTTT.

This clone was seen a few times. This sample includes further DNA sequences coding for the same CDR3. The CDR3 spells CASSIGGAEAFF. Here the CDR3 DNA reads TGTGCCAGTAGTATAGGAGGCGCTGAAGCTTTCTTT. The chain combines TRBV19 with TRBJ1-1; D not resolved. V was clipped by 1 base and J by 6 bases, with 6 bases between them. The CDR3 has 12 residues. Germline CDR1 reads LNHDA; CDR2 reads SQIVND (reference sequence).

This clone came up a few times. The CDR3 region has the DNA TGTGCCAGCAGCTTATCGGCAGGGCTTAACACTGAAGCTTTCTTT. Its translation is CASSLSAGLNTEAFF. The V gene is TRBV7-9, the J gene TRBJ1-1, with TRBD1 as a possible D gene (5 bases). The CDR3 spans 15 residues. Trimming removed 2 bases from V and 2 bases from J, with 12 bases in between. Germline V CDR1 and CDR2: SEHNR, FQNEAQ (reference sequence).

This rearrangement joins TRBV7-2 to TRBJ1-6; 9 bases are a match to TRBD1. The CDR3 is 15 residues long. From germline, CDR1 is SGHTA and CDR2 FQGNSA. Unmatched junction bases numbered 5, after V lost 1 base and J lost 10 bases. This CDR3 reads CASSLVGQGGSPLHF. DNA of the CDR3: TGTGCCAGCAGCTTAGTGGGACAGGGTGGCTCACCCCTCCACTTT.

In DNA form, the CDR3 reads TGTGCCAGCCAAGAAAGGGTTCTCGTGGGACAACGGAACGGCTACACCTTC. This gives the protein CASQERVLVGQRNGYTF. This chain joins TRBV18 and TRBJ1-2, with D possibly TRBD1 on 6 matching bases. Germline CDR1 and CDR2: KGHSH and LQKENI. Deletions cut 8 bases from V and 8 bases from J, with 30 bases between. The CDR3 is 17 amino acids. Together with reference TRBV18 and TRBJ1-2, the CDR3 gives the full variable domain: NAGVMQNPRHLVRRRGQEARLRCSPMKGHSHVYWYRQLPEEGLKFMVYLQKENIIDESGMPKERFSAEFPKEGPSILRIQQVVRGDSAAYFCASQERVLVGQRNGYTFGSGTRLTVV.